The following is a T cell receptor beta chain sequence with its context. The sample comes from a study of blood T cell repertoires in COVID-19. Study summary: Sources were T cells, B-cell-depleted T cells, or PBMCs; the material itself was cDNA or gDNA.

This CDR3 has 17 residues. Germline V gene lookup returns CDR1 SNHLY and CDR2 FYNNEI. Trimming took 4 bases from V and 0 from J, leaving 13 bases between them. Original processing methods: Estimated nucleated cell counts came from reference gene primer amplification. Assay used: immunoSEQ multiplex PCR; TCRdb lists only in-frame clones, some missing. V, J and clone size are taken as reported in that table, and D and trimming were inferred from the DNA itself. Among roughly 95,000 clones listed, approximately 90% were seen once. The clonotype originates from a woman aged 45-59 years in a cohort sampled during active COVID-19. The chain is built from TRBV2 and TRBJ2-6, with a tentative D call TRBD1 (5 bases). Sequences were obtained from peripheral blood. CDR3 sequence reads: CASSGAGPGSGANVLTF. CDR3 coding DNA: TGTGCCAGCAGTGGGGCAGGGCCCGGCTCTGGGGCCAACGTCCTGACTTTC.